This T cell receptor beta chain comes out of a study of blood T cells in healthy people across ages. A sample-barcoded 5' primer and a J-beta primer mix were used in a second PCR of roughly 7 to 11 cycles. MiXCR, applied by TCRdb to the 5' RACE reads, yields one record per CDR3 protein. Among 890,000 or so distinct CDR3 sequences listed, around two thirds were seen once. Trimming cost V 6 bases and J 0 bases; bases outside gene matches: 8. CDR3 length: 15 residues. Germline values: CDR1 SEHNR, CDR2 FQNEAQ (reference sequence). The donors, healthy Caucasians from Russia, were aged roughly 6 to 100. Total RNA extracted from each sample amounted to at least 6 micrograms.

The sample comprised blood. The sequence derives from a man aged 25 to 45 in good health. The chain carries TRBV7-9 and TRBJ2-7; 7 nucleotides match TRBD1. CDR3 sequence (DNA): TGTGCCAGCAGGCGCGGACAGGAGAGCTCCTACGAGCAGTACTTC. Translated, it gives CASRRGQESSYEQYF.